Listed below are T cell receptor beta chains from one sample, sequenced in a study of cytomegalovirus exposure and HLA in healthy donors. Here immunoSEQ multiplex PCR was the method, and the copy in TCRdb shows in-frame clones only, minus some. The table records roughly 63,000 clones, roughly 70% of them present only once. The sample was PBMCs. The receptors were gathered from a man aged 45-60 years in good health and CMV-seropositive. The CDR3 runs from the conserved cysteine through the conserved F or W. The order of the fields is V gene, CDR3 length, D gene, J gene, clone size, CDR3 DNA, CDR3 protein. The D gene is left open where the match is weak. Size tells how often a clone was seen (once, few, many) or the class of an expanded clone, and some rows leave it out.

v_call: TRBV11-2; cdr3_length: 14; d_call: TRBD1; j_call: TRBJ1-2; clone_size: -; cdr3_nt: TGTGCCAGCAGGTCCCGACAGGGGGCGCTTGGCTACACCTTC; cdr3_aa: CASRSRQGALGYTF
v_call: TRBV21-1; cdr3_length: 14; d_call: -; j_call: TRBJ1-1; clone_size: -; cdr3_nt: TGTGCCAGCAGCAAAGCGCAACAGAACACTGAAGCTTTCTTT; cdr3_aa: CASSKAQQNTEAFF
v_call: TRBV28; cdr3_length: 16; d_call: TRBD1; j_call: TRBJ1-5; clone_size: -; cdr3_nt: TGTGCCAGCAGCACCGGGACAGGGCCAAGCAATCAGCCCCAGCATTTT; cdr3_aa: CASSTGTGPSNQPQHF
v_call: TRBV10-2; cdr3_length: 13; d_call: TRBD2; j_call: TRBJ2-7; clone_size: medium-sized; cdr3_nt: TGCGCCAGCAGGGGACTAGCGGGGGACGAGCAGTACTTC; cdr3_aa: CASRGLAGDEQYF
v_call: TRBV7-9; cdr3_length: 13; d_call: -; j_call: TRBJ1-3; clone_size: once; cdr3_nt: TGTGCCAGCAGCTTAGGGCAGGGAAACACCATATATTTT; cdr3_aa: CASSLGQGNTIYF
v_call: TRBV6-1; cdr3_length: 13; d_call: -; j_call: TRBJ1-1; clone_size: -; cdr3_nt: TGTGCCAGCACGGGGGGTTCGTTCACTGAAGCTTTCTTT; cdr3_aa: CASTGGSFTEAFF
v_call: TRBV27; cdr3_length: 16; d_call: TRBD1; j_call: TRBJ1-1; clone_size: -; cdr3_nt: TGTGCCAGCAGTCCATGGACAGGGGGCAAGGGGGCTGAAGCTTTCTTT; cdr3_aa: CASSPWTGGKGAEAFF
v_call: TRBV29-1; cdr3_length: 12; d_call: -; j_call: TRBJ2-7; clone_size: -; cdr3_nt: TGCAGCGTCCGTATAGATGACAACGAGCAGTACTTC; cdr3_aa: CSVRIDDNEQYF
v_call: TRBV9; cdr3_length: 13; d_call: -; j_call: TRBJ2-5; clone_size: -; cdr3_nt: TGTGCCAGCAGCGTATCCGGGGGAGAGACCCAGTACTTC; cdr3_aa: CASSVSGGETQYF
v_call: TRBV7-8; cdr3_length: 13; d_call: -; j_call: TRBJ2-1; clone_size: -; cdr3_nt: TGTGCCACCCGGGGGGCCCCCTACAATGAGCAGTTCTTC; cdr3_aa: CATRGAPYNEQFF
v_call: TRBV14; cdr3_length: 18; d_call: -; j_call: TRBJ2-2; clone_size: -; cdr3_nt: TGTACCAGCAGCCAAGCTGCGGTTTCCTACACCACCACCGGGGAGCTGTTTTTT; cdr3_aa: CTSSQAAVSYTTTGELFF
v_call: TRBV15; cdr3_length: 11; d_call: -; j_call: TRBJ1-1; clone_size: -; cdr3_nt: TGTGCCACCGCTAAGAACACTGAAGCTTTCTTT; cdr3_aa: CATAKNTEAFF
v_call: TRBV7-2; cdr3_length: 13; d_call: -; j_call: TRBJ2-7; clone_size: -; cdr3_nt: TGTGCCAGCAGCGCGACAGCTTCCTACGAGCAGTACTTC; cdr3_aa: CASSATASYEQYF
v_call: TRBV28; cdr3_length: 15; d_call: TRBD2; j_call: TRBJ2-7; clone_size: few; cdr3_nt: TGTGCCAGCAGTTCGGGACTAGCGGGAGTTTACGAGCAGTACTTC; cdr3_aa: CASSSGLAGVYEQYF
v_call: TRBV5-1; cdr3_length: 14; d_call: TRBD1; j_call: TRBJ1-2; clone_size: -; cdr3_nt: TGCGCCAGCAGCTTGGGGGGACAGGGTTATGGCTACACCTTC; cdr3_aa: CASSLGGQGYGYTF
v_call: TRBV13; cdr3_length: 14; d_call: TRBD1; j_call: TRBJ1-1; clone_size: -; cdr3_nt: TGTGCCAGCAGCTGGGGACAGAGGAACACTGAAGCTTTCTTT; cdr3_aa: CASSWGQRNTEAFF
v_call: TRBV5-6; cdr3_length: 12; d_call: -; j_call: TRBJ2-7; clone_size: -; cdr3_nt: TGTGCCAGCAGCTTGGCAGACTACGAGCAGTACTTC; cdr3_aa: CASSLADYEQYF
v_call: TRBV27; cdr3_length: 15; d_call: TRBD1; j_call: TRBJ2-7; clone_size: -; cdr3_nt: TGTGCCAGCAGTTTATCACAGGGGCTTACCTACGAGCAGTACTTC; cdr3_aa: CASSLSQGLTYEQYF
v_call: TRBV5-1; cdr3_length: 14; d_call: TRBD1; j_call: TRBJ1-1; clone_size: -; cdr3_nt: TGCGCCAGCAGCTCGACAGGGGGCAGAGCTGAAGCTTTCTTT; cdr3_aa: CASSSTGGRAEAFF
v_call: TRBV5-1; cdr3_length: 14; d_call: TRBD1; j_call: TRBJ1-3; clone_size: few; cdr3_nt: TGCGCCAGCAGCCCAACAGGGGCTGGAAACACCATATATTTT; cdr3_aa: CASSPTGAGNTIYF
v_call: TRBV23-1; cdr3_length: 21; d_call: TRBD1; j_call: TRBJ1-6; clone_size: -; cdr3_nt: TGCGCCAGCAGTCGGAGGGACAGGGGGCCTCATAGTGGTCCTTCGAATTCACCCCTCCACTTT; cdr3_aa: CASSRRDRGPHSGPSNSPLHF
v_call: TRBV5-6; cdr3_length: 15; d_call: -; j_call: TRBJ1-2; clone_size: -; cdr3_nt: TGTGCCAGCAGCTTTGGTTTTGCGGGTAACTATGGCTACACCTTC; cdr3_aa: CASSFGFAGNYGYTF
v_call: TRBV27; cdr3_length: 16; d_call: TRBD1; j_call: TRBJ1-1; clone_size: -; cdr3_nt: TGTGCCAGCAGACCCAGCCCGGGACAGCTGAACACTGAAGCTTTCTTT; cdr3_aa: CASRPSPGQLNTEAFF
v_call: TRBV30; cdr3_length: 15; d_call: -; j_call: TRBJ2-2; clone_size: -; cdr3_nt: TGTGCCTGGAGAATGGCGGGGGCCAGGGTCGGGGAGCTGTTTTTT; cdr3_aa: CAWRMAGARVGELFF
v_call: TRBV7-3; cdr3_length: 16; d_call: -; j_call: TRBJ2-3; clone_size: -; cdr3_nt: TGTGCCAGCAGCTTAAGGGTGGACAGTAGCACAGATACGCAGTATTTT; cdr3_aa: CASSLRVDSSTDTQYF
v_call: TRBV25-1; cdr3_length: 13; d_call: -; j_call: TRBJ1-4; clone_size: -; cdr3_nt: TGTGCCAGCAGTGTCCCAGCTAATGAAAAACTGTTTTTT; cdr3_aa: CASSVPANEKLFF
v_call: TRBV9; cdr3_length: 17; d_call: -; j_call: TRBJ2-2; clone_size: -; cdr3_nt: TGTGCCAGCAGCGTAGGTTTGGGCGGGCCGATTACCGGGGAGCTGTTTTTT; cdr3_aa: CASSVGLGGPITGELFF
v_call: TRBV30; cdr3_length: 14; d_call: TRBD1; j_call: TRBJ1-1; clone_size: -; cdr3_nt: TGTGCCTGGAGTGTCAAGGGCCCGGGACAGGGCCCTTTCTTT; cdr3_aa: CAWSVKGPGQGPFF
v_call: TRBV2; cdr3_length: 15; d_call: TRBD1; j_call: TRBJ2-7; clone_size: -; cdr3_nt: TGTGCCAGCAGCCGATTAGGGACAGTCTCCTACGAGCAGTACTTC; cdr3_aa: CASSRLGTVSYEQYF
v_call: TRBV7-9; cdr3_length: 13; d_call: TRBD1; j_call: TRBJ2-5; clone_size: -; cdr3_nt: TGTGCCAGCAGCCCGGACAGGCAAGAGACCCAGTACTTC; cdr3_aa: CASSPDRQETQYF
v_call: TRBV27; cdr3_length: 15; d_call: TRBD1; j_call: TRBJ2-7; clone_size: -; cdr3_nt: TGTGCCAGCAGTTCGCAGACAGGGGGCGCCTACGAGCAGTACTTC; cdr3_aa: CASSSQTGGAYEQYF
v_call: TRBV19; cdr3_length: 18; d_call: -; j_call: TRBJ2-6; clone_size: -; cdr3_nt: TGTGCCAGTAGTCCCAGCCAGAGGGGGAGCTCTGGGGCCAACGTCCTGACTTTC; cdr3_aa: CASSPSQRGSSGANVLTF
v_call: TRBV6-1; cdr3_length: 15; d_call: TRBD2; j_call: TRBJ2-7; clone_size: -; cdr3_nt: TGTGCCAGCGGAGCGGGAGACGTGGCCTTTCGAGAGCAGTACTTC; cdr3_aa: CASGAGDVAFREQYF
v_call: TRBV7-3; cdr3_length: 14; d_call: TRBD2; j_call: TRBJ2-1; clone_size: -; cdr3_nt: TGTGCCAGCAGCTTAGCGGGAGGGGGCAATGAGCAGTTCTTC; cdr3_aa: CASSLAGGGNEQFF
v_call: TRBV7-9; cdr3_length: 16; d_call: TRBD1; j_call: TRBJ1-1; clone_size: once; cdr3_nt: TGTGCCAGCAGCTCGCCCCAGGGGGCGGGGTGGACTGAAGCTTTCTTT; cdr3_aa: CASSSPQGAGWTEAFF
v_call: TRBV7-2; cdr3_length: 18; d_call: -; j_call: TRBJ2-6; clone_size: -; cdr3_nt: TGTGCCAGCAGACGAATGACAGGCGCAGCAGTAGGGGCCAACGTCCTGACTTTC; cdr3_aa: CASRRMTGAAVGANVLTF
v_call: TRBV5-1; cdr3_length: 16; d_call: TRBD2; j_call: TRBJ2-3; clone_size: -; cdr3_nt: TGCGCCAGCAGCTTGGTCGGGACTAGCGGTTCGGATACGCAGTATTTT; cdr3_aa: CASSLVGTSGSDTQYF
v_call: TRBV6-1; cdr3_length: 15; d_call: TRBD2; j_call: TRBJ2-5; clone_size: few; cdr3_nt: TGTGCCAGCAGAGGACTAGCGGGGGGGCGCGAGACCCAGTACTTC; cdr3_aa: CASRGLAGGRETQYF
v_call: TRBV2; cdr3_length: 14; d_call: TRBD1; j_call: TRBJ2-5; clone_size: -; cdr3_nt: TGTGCCAGCAGTACCGACAGGGGAGGAGAGACCCAGTACTTC; cdr3_aa: CASSTDRGGETQYF
v_call: TRBV28; cdr3_length: 14; d_call: TRBD2; j_call: TRBJ2-5; clone_size: -; cdr3_nt: TGTGCCAGCAGACTAGCGGGAGGCGTGGAGACCCAGTACTTC; cdr3_aa: CASRLAGGVETQYF
v_call: TRBV27; cdr3_length: 15; d_call: -; j_call: TRBJ1-2; clone_size: -; cdr3_nt: TGTGCCAGCAGTCCCTATGGACAGACTAACTATGGCTACACCTTC; cdr3_aa: CASSPYGQTNYGYTF
v_call: TRBV6-5; cdr3_length: 15; d_call: -; j_call: TRBJ1-2; clone_size: few; cdr3_nt: TGTGCCAGCAGTGCGGACGGAGGATTTAACTATGGCTACACCTTC; cdr3_aa: CASSADGGFNYGYTF
v_call: TRBV5-1; cdr3_length: 14; d_call: TRBD1; j_call: TRBJ2-7; clone_size: -; cdr3_nt: TGCGCCAGCAGCTTGGTACAGGGGGCTTACGAGCAGTACTTC; cdr3_aa: CASSLVQGAYEQYF
v_call: TRBV5-4; cdr3_length: 16; d_call: -; j_call: TRBJ2-5; clone_size: -; cdr3_nt: TGTGCCAGCAGCCAGTCGGCTAGCGTATGGGGGGAGACCCAGTACTTC; cdr3_aa: CASSQSASVWGETQYF
v_call: TRBV5-4; cdr3_length: 14; d_call: TRBD2; j_call: TRBJ2-5; clone_size: -; cdr3_nt: TGTGCCAGCAGCCCGGGGGGGACGGAAGAGACCCAGTACTTC; cdr3_aa: CASSPGGTEETQYF
v_call: TRBV7-9; cdr3_length: 18; d_call: -; j_call: TRBJ1-3; clone_size: -; cdr3_nt: TGTGCCAGCAGCTTAGTTGAAACAGGGTACTTCTCTGGAAACACCATATATTTT; cdr3_aa: CASSLVETGYFSGNTIYF
v_call: TRBV27; cdr3_length: 14; d_call: -; j_call: TRBJ1-2; clone_size: -; cdr3_nt: TGTGCCACCAAACCCATTGGACAGCTCTATGGCTACACCTTC; cdr3_aa: CATKPIGQLYGYTF
v_call: TRBV29-1; cdr3_length: 13; d_call: -; j_call: TRBJ1-1; clone_size: -; cdr3_nt: TGCAGCGTTGAAGATCTTCGGCGGACTGAAGCTTTCTTT; cdr3_aa: CSVEDLRRTEAFF
v_call: TRBV6-4; cdr3_length: 15; d_call: -; j_call: TRBJ2-1; clone_size: -; cdr3_nt: TGTGCCAGCAGTGACTCTCTGGAGGGGCGCAATGAGCAGTTCTTC; cdr3_aa: CASSDSLEGRNEQFF
v_call: TRBV4-2; cdr3_length: 17; d_call: -; j_call: TRBJ2-2; clone_size: -; cdr3_nt: TGTGCCAGCAGCCAAGCTAGAGGACTTTCGAACACCGGGGAGCTGTTTTTT; cdr3_aa: CASSQARGLSNTGELFF
v_call: TRBV7-9; cdr3_length: 16; d_call: -; j_call: TRBJ1-3; clone_size: once; cdr3_nt: TGTGCCAGCAGCACGAACAGGGATCGTTCTGGAAACACCATATATTTT; cdr3_aa: CASSTNRDRSGNTIYF
v_call: TRBV19; cdr3_length: 15; d_call: TRBD1; j_call: TRBJ1-4; clone_size: -; cdr3_nt: TGTGCCAGTACTAAAACAGGGGGTTCCAATGAAAAACTGTTTTTT; cdr3_aa: CASTKTGGSNEKLFF
v_call: TRBV10-3; cdr3_length: 13; d_call: -; j_call: TRBJ1-1; clone_size: once; cdr3_nt: TGTGCCATCGTGTCTGACCCCAGGGCTGAAGCTTTCTTT; cdr3_aa: CAIVSDPRAEAFF
v_call: TRBV2; cdr3_length: 14; d_call: -; j_call: TRBJ2-2; clone_size: -; cdr3_nt: TGTGCCAGCAGTCGGAGGGAAGACACCGGGGAGCTGTTTTTT; cdr3_aa: CASSRREDTGELFF
v_call: TRBV4-3; cdr3_length: 14; d_call: TRBD2; j_call: TRBJ2-3; clone_size: once; cdr3_nt: TGCGCCAGCAGCGGGAGGGTAGGGGCAGATACGCAGTATTTT; cdr3_aa: CASSGRVGADTQYF
v_call: TRBV11-2; cdr3_length: 14; d_call: -; j_call: TRBJ1-1; clone_size: -; cdr3_nt: TGTGCCAGCAGCTTAGGCAGGGATGGCACTGAAGCTTTCTTT; cdr3_aa: CASSLGRDGTEAFF
v_call: TRBV6-1; cdr3_length: 14; d_call: -; j_call: TRBJ2-6; clone_size: -; cdr3_nt: TGTGCCAGTCTACGAGTCTCTGGGGCCAACGTCCTGACTTTC; cdr3_aa: CASLRVSGANVLTF
v_call: TRBV6-5; cdr3_length: 13; d_call: TRBD1; j_call: TRBJ1-6; clone_size: once; cdr3_nt: TGTGCCAGCAGAACAGGGGATAGGTCACCCCTCCACTTT; cdr3_aa: CASRTGDRSPLHF
v_call: TRBV5-4; cdr3_length: 18; d_call: TRBD2; j_call: TRBJ2-5; clone_size: -; cdr3_nt: TGTGCCAGCAGCTTGATTGGCCGGACTAGCGGGAGTAGTTGGACCCAGTACTTC; cdr3_aa: CASSLIGRTSGSSWTQYF
v_call: TRBV10-3; cdr3_length: 14; d_call: -; j_call: TRBJ1-5; clone_size: -; cdr3_nt: TGTGCCATCAGTGAGTCGAGAGGGAATCAGCCCCAGCATTTT; cdr3_aa: CAISESRGNQPQHF